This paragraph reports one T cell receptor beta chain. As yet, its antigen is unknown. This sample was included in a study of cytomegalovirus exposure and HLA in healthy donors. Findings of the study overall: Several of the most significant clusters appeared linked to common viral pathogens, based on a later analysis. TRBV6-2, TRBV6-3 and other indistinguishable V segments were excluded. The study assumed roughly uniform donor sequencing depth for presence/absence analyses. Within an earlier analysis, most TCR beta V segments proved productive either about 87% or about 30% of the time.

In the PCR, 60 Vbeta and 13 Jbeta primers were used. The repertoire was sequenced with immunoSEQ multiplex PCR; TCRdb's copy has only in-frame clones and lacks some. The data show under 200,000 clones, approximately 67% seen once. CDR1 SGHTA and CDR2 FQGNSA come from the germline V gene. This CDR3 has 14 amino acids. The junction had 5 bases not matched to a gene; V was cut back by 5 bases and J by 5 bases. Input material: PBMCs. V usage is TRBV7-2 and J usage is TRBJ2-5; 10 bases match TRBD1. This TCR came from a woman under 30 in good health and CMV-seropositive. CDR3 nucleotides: TGTGCCAGCAGCCCGGACAGGGGGTGGGAGACCCAGTACTTC. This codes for CASSPDRGWETQYF.